This T cell receptor (beta chain) was recovered during a study of cytomegalovirus exposure and HLA in healthy donors. Study findings and constraints: When the data were analyzed later, several of the most significant clusters appeared to be linked to common viral pathogens. The HLA-A and HLA-B alleles of most subjects were reportedly predicted accurately from TCR beta sequences.

A remark on this clone: Its antigen is undetermined.

Though nominally healthy at sampling, donors likely had unrecorded immune exposures. CDR1 is MGHDK and CDR2 is SYGVNS in the germline V gene. V was clipped by 2 bases and J by 8 bases, with 15 bases between them. The CDR3 extends over 15 amino acids. Primers: 60 Vbeta forward and 13 Jbeta reverse. Data came from immunoSEQ multiplex PCR; TCRdb stores just in-frame clones and leaves some out. The sample consists of roughly 180,000 clones, over 80% of them appearing once. The origin of this receptor is a woman aged 50 to 60 in good health and CMV-seropositive. V usage is TRBV25-1 and J usage is TRBJ1-4; D is unresolved. Material: PBMCs. CDR3: CASSERRTGGEKLFF. In nucleotides, the CDR3 is TGTGCCAGCAGTGAAAGGCGGACGGGAGGGGAAAAACTGTTTTTT.